The rows below give T cell receptor beta chains drawn from one sample of a study of cytomegalovirus exposure and HLA in healthy donors. Repertoires were generated with immunoSEQ multiplex PCR, while TCRdb's copy carries only in-frame clones and drops some. The sample lists over 130,000 clones; 70% were seen once. Sequencing input: PBMCs. The receptors were sampled from a woman in her twenties or thirties in good health and CMV-seronegative. Each CDR3 is given with its conserved first and last residue. D genes are given only for firm matches. Clone size is shown for a subset of rows, as once, few, many or a class of expanded clone.

>once|TRBD2|TRBV29-1|TRBJ2-7
TGCAGCGTTGAATCTAGCGGGACTTACCACGAGCAGTACTTC
CSVESSGTYHEQYF
>NA|TRBD1|TRBV2|TRBJ2-5
TGTGCCAGCAGCCCCGGACAGGGCAGGGCCCAGTACTTC
CASSPGQGRAQYF
>NA|NA|TRBV10-3|TRBJ2-5
TGTGCCATCAGTGTCGGGGGAGTCGAAGAGACCCAGTACTTC
CAISVGGVEETQYF
>NA|NA|TRBV5-1|TRBJ1-2
TGCGCCAGCAGCTTATCTTTCTATGGCTACACCTTC
CASSLSFYGYTF
>NA|NA|TRBV7-2|TRBJ2-2
TGTGCCAGCAGCTTAGGAGGTTATTCCGGGGAGCTGTTTTTT
CASSLGGYSGELFF
>NA|NA|TRBV18|TRBJ1-2
TGTGCCAGCTCACCTATAGGACAGCGTGATAATGGCTACACCTTC
CASSPIGQRDNGYTF
>NA|TRBD1|TRBV28|TRBJ1-5
TGTGCCAGCAGGCTACAGGGGGGAAGCAATCAGCCCCAGCATTTT
CASRLQGGSNQPQHF
>NA|TRBD1|TRBV5-1|TRBJ2-2
TGCGCCAGCAGAGGGACAGGCGCCACCTCGAACACCGGGGAGCTGTTTTTT
CASRGTGATSNTGELFF
>NA|TRBD1|TRBV6-6|TRBJ2-2
TGTGCCAGCAGGGACACGGGACAGATATACACCGGGGAGCTGTTTTTT
CASRDTGQIYTGELFF
>NA|TRBD1|TRBV28|TRBJ1-1
TGTGCCAGCAGTCGACAGGGTTTCGACACTGAAGCTTTCTTT
CASSRQGFDTEAFF
>NA|NA|TRBV25-1|TRBJ1-5
TGTGCCAGCAGCCTATTAGGGAGAATTAGCAATCAGCCCCAGCATTTT
CASSLLGRISNQPQHF
>NA|TRBD2|TRBV11-2|TRBJ2-3
TGTGCCAGCAGCACCACCGGGACTACTGATACGCAGTATTTT
CASSTTGTTDTQYF
>NA|TRBD1|TRBV29-1|TRBJ2-7
TGCAGCGTTTATACGGACAGGGAAAGTCGCGAGCAGTACTTC
CSVYTDRESREQYF
>NA|NA|TRBV5-1|TRBJ2-1
TGCGCCAGCAGAACGGGACTCGACAATGAGCAGTTCTTC
CASRTGLDNEQFF
>NA|NA|TRBV19|TRBJ2-2
TGTGCCAGTAGTATAGGAATGAGCGGCAGCACCGGGGAGCTGTTTTTT
CASSIGMSGSTGELFF
>NA|NA|TRBV28|TRBJ2-1
TGTGCCAGCAGCCTCCCCATGTCCTCGGGTTTCAATGAGCAGTTCTTC
CASSLPMSSGFNEQFF
>NA|NA|TRBV30|TRBJ2-7
TGTGCCTGGAGTGTTGGAGGGTCAGGGAGTCTCTACGAGCAGTACTTC
CAWSVGGSGSLYEQYF